This T cell receptor (beta chain) is drawn from a study of T cell changes during pregnancy in multiple sclerosis. This CDR3 comprises 14 residues. Germline-derived CDR1 and CDR2 are SGHAT and FQNNGV. V was pared by 5 bases and J by 12 bases, with 13 bases of the junction left unmatched. The protocol was immunoSEQ multiplex PCR, while the TCRdb copy is restricted to in-frame clones and leaves out a portion. The repertoire holds roughly 62,000 clones, with around 89% as singletons. The chain employs TRBV11-2 and TRBJ2-1; 7 nucleotides line up with TRBD1. The TCR sequence derives from a female donor with multiple sclerosis, enrolled in a pregnancy study. Sequencing was performed on peripheral blood, taken in the first trimester of pregnancy. The CDR3 loop reads CASSPGTARDGQFF. The CDR3 DNA follows: TGTGCCAGCAGCCCCGGGACAGCAAGAGACGGGCAGTTCTTC. Together with reference TRBV11-2 and TRBJ2-1, the CDR3 gives the full variable domain: EAGVAQSPRYKIIEKRQSVAFWCNPISGHATLYWYQQILGQGPKLLIQFQNNGVVDDSQLPKDRFSAERLKGVDSTLKIQPAKLEDSAVYLCASSPGTARDGQFFGPGTRLTVL.